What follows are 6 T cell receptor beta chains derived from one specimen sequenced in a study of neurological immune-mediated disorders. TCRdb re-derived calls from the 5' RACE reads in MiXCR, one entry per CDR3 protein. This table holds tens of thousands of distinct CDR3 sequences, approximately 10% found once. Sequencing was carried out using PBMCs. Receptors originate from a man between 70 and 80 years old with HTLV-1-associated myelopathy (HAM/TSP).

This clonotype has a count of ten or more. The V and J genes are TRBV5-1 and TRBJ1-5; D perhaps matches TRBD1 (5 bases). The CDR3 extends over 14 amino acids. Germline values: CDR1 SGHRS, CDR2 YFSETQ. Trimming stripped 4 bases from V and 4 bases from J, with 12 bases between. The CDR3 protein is CASSPAPGNQPQHF. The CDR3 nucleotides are TGCGCCAGCAGCCCTGCACCAGGGAATCAGCCCCAGCATTTT.

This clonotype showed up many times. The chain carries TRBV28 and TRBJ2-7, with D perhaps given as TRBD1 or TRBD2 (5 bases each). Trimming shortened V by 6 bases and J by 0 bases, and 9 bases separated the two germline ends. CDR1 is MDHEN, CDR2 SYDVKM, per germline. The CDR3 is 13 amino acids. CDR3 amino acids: CASSPGGSYEQYF. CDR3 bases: TGTGCCAGCAGCCCTGGGGGCTCCTACGAGCAGTACTTC.

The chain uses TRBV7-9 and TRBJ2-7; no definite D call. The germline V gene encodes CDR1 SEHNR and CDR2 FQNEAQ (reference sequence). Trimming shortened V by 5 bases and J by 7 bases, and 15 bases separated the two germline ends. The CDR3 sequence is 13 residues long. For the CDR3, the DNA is TGTGCCAGCAGCCCCTACCGGGTGGGGGAGCAGTACTTC. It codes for CASSPYRVGEQYF.

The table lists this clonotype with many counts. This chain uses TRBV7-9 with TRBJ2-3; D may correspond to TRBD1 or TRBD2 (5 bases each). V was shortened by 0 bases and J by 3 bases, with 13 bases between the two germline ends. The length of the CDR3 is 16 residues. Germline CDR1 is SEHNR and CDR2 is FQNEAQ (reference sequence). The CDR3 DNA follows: TGTGCCAGCAGCTTAGCAGGGCTTGAGGGGACAGATACGCAGTATTTT. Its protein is CASSLAGLEGTDTQYF.

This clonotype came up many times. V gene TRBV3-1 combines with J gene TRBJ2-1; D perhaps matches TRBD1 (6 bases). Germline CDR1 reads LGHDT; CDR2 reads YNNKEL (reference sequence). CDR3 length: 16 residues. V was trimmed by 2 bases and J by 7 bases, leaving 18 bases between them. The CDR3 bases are TGTGCCAGCAGCCAATACTCTACCGGGACACTGAATGAGCAGTTCTTC. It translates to CASSQYSTGTLNEQFF.

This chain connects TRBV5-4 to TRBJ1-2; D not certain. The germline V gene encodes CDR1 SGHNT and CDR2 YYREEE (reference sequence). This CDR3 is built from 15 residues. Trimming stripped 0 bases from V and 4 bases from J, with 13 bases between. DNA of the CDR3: TGTGCCAGCAGCTTGGCCGAGCAGATTCGCTATGGCTACACCTTC. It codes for CASSLAEQIRYGYTF.